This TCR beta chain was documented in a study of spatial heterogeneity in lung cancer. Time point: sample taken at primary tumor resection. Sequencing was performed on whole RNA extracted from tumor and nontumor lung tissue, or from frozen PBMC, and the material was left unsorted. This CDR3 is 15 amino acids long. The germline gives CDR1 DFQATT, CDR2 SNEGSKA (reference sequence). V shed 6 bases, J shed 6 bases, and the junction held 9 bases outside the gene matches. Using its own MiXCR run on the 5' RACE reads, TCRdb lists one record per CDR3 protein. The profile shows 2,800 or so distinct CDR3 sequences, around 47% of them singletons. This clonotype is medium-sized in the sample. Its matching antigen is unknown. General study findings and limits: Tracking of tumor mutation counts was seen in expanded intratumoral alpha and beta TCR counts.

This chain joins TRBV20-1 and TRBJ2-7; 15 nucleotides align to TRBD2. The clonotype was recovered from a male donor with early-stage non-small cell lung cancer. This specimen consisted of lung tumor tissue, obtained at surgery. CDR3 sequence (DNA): TGCAGTGCCCGGACTAGCGGGAGGGCCGAAGGCGAGCAGTACTTC. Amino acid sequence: CSARTSGRAEGEQYF.